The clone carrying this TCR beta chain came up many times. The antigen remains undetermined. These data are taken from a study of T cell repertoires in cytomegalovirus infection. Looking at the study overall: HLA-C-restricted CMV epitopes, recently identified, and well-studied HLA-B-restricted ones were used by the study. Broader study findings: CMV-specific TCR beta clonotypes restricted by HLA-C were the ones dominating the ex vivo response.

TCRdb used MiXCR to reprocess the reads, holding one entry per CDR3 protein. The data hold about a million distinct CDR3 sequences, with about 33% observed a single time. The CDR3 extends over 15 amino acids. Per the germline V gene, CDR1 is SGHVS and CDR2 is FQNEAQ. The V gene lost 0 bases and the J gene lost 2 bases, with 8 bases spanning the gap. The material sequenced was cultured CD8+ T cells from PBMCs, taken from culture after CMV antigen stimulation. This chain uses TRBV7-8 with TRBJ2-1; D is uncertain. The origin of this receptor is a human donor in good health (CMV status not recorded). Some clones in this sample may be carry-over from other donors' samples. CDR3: CASSLAGSTYNEQFF. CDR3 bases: TGTGCCAGCAGCTTAGCAGGGTCAACCTACAATGAGCAGTTCTTC.